This TCR beta chain was identified during a study of cytomegalovirus exposure and HLA in healthy donors. Points on this clone: No antigen is known for it.

A multiplex PCR was run with 60 Vbeta primers and 13 Jbeta primers. Assay used: immunoSEQ multiplex PCR; TCRdb lists only in-frame clones, some missing. Of 150,000 to 200,000 clones listed, 85% are singletons. Notes on the study in general: V- and J-gene trimming in TCR beta was tied to a missense DCLRE1C variant by an analysis performed later. What TCR beta sequences reportedly achieved was accurate prediction of HLA-A and HLA-B alleles in most subjects.

This CDR3 is built from 15 residues. CDR1 and CDR2 from the germline V gene are MNHNY and SVGAGI (reference sequence). V was pared by 6 bases and J by 0 bases, with 5 bases of the junction left unmatched. Donors likely had unrecorded immune exposures despite being nominally healthy when sampled. V and J are TRBV6-6 and TRBJ1-5, with 7 bases aligning to TRBD1. The TCR sequence derives from a woman aged 50 to 60 in good health and CMV-seronegative. The sequenced sample consisted of PBMCs. CDR3 sequence (DNA): TGTGCCAGCAGACGGGACAGTACTAGCAATCAGCCCCAGCATTTT. Translation: CASRRDSTSNQPQHF.